Following are 25 T cell receptor beta chains from one sample sequenced in a study of persistence of HIV-infected CD4 T cells. Overlapping HIV-1 Gag 15-mer peptides at around 0.91 ug per peptide per mL were used. CD40L/CD69 double-negative CD45RO-high memory CD4+ T cells were collected. This was the immunoSEQ version 4 assay in survey mode. Generated by immunoSEQ multiplex PCR, the TCRdb table keeps only in-frame clones and is missing some. The sample lists around 39,000 clones, roughly four fifths occurring once. Antigens of these TCRs are unknown. Sequencing used cultured CD4+ T cells from PBMCs, obtained from a patient who received antiretroviral therapy. All receptors come from an adult with HIV. The donor label of this sample is uncertain.

The chain combines TRBV3-1 (or the pseudogene TRBV3-2) with TRBJ2-5, with D uncertain. CDR3 length: 12 amino acids. CDR1 and CDR2 (germline): LGHDT, YNNKEL (reference sequence). The ends were cut back, 3 bases at V and 3 bases at J, with 5 bases in the middle. CDR3 coding DNA: TGTGCCAGCAGCCATTACGAAGAGACCCAGTACTTC. Protein sequence: CASSHYEETQYF.

V is TRBV24-1 and J is TRBJ2-3, with 9 bases fitting TRBD1. Germline-derived CDR1 and CDR2 are KGHDR and SFDVKD. There are 15 residues in the CDR3. V lost 5 bases to trimming and J lost 4 bases; unmatched junction nucleotides: 6. CDR3 in amino acids: CATSVTGGGADTQYF. The CDR3 nucleotides read TGTGCCACCAGTGTAACAGGGGGCGGCGCAGATACGCAGTATTTT.

The rearrangement uses TRBV6-5 and TRBJ1-2, with D perhaps matching TRBD1 (6 bases). The CDR3 sequence is 14 residues long. Germline V lookup: CDR1 MNHEY, CDR2 SVGAGI. V lost 4 bases and J lost 8, with 17 bases in between. CDR3 residues: CASSWGHSSKGYTF. The CDR3 nucleotides are TGTGCCAGCAGTTGGGGACATTCATCGAAGGGCTACACCTTC.

The genes are TRBV12-3 or TRBV12-4 and TRBJ2-7; possible D gene TRBD1, 6 bases. This CDR3 is built from 11 residues. V was pared by 6 bases and J by 9 bases, with 12 bases between. The CDR3 DNA reads TGTGCCAGCAGCCTAAAAGGGGGGCAGTACTTC. Translated: CASSLKGGQYF.

This chain connects TRBV6-5 to TRBJ1-2; D ambiguous. V lost 8 bases to trimming and J lost 8 bases, with 15 bases between them. Germline CDR1 and CDR2: MNHEY and SVGAGI. This CDR3 is 12 amino acids long. CDR3 residues: CASQDRRGGYTF. The CDR3 DNA reads as TGTGCCAGCCAAGACCGCAGAGGAGGCTACACCTTC.

The rearrangement joins TRBV18 to TRBJ2-4, with 8 bases fitting TRBD1. Trimming at V came to 6 bases and at J to 16 bases, leaving 8 bases not matched to a gene. The CDR3 consists of 11 residues. Germline values: CDR1 KGHSH, CDR2 LQKENI. Here the CDR3 reads CASSLGQGLYF. Here the CDR3 DNA reads TGTGCCAGCTCCCTAGGACAGGGTCTATACTTC.

The rearrangement uses TRBV2 and TRBJ1-4; the D is unclear. The germline V gene encodes CDR1 SNHLY and CDR2 FYNNEI. Trimming took off 0 bases at V and 4 bases at J, with 6 bases between the two ends. The CDR3 has 14 residues. CDR3 residues: CASSEARYNEKLFF. The DNA of the CDR3 is TGTGCCAGCAGTGAAGCGCGGTATAATGAAAAACTGTTTTTT.

This clone showed up just once. This sequence joins TRBV10-3 and TRBJ1-6, with 10 bases aligning to TRBD1. This CDR3 is 14 amino acids long. After removal of 4 bases from V and 8 bases from J, the junction contained 2 bases not matched to a gene. Germline V gene lookup returns CDR1 ENHRY and CDR2 SYGVKD. In nucleotides, the CDR3 is TGTGCCATCAGTGGACAGGGGGCTGATTCACCCCTCCACTTT. Encoded protein: CAISGQGADSPLHF.

This clone was seen more than once but under ten times. This sequence joins TRBV6-2 or TRBV6-3 and TRBJ2-7; D perhaps matches TRBD2 (6 bases). The CDR3 totals 14 residues. Per the germline V gene, CDR1 is MNHEY and CDR2 is SVGEGT. V was clipped by 0 bases and J by 6 bases, with 12 bases between them. CDR3 residues: CASSYSGRIPEQYV. CDR3 DNA: TGTGCCAGCAGTTACTCGGGGAGGATACCCGAGCAGTACGTC.

This chain uses TRBV7-3 with TRBJ1-1; no clear D. The V gene's germline CDR1 is SGHTA and CDR2 FQGTGA. V was trimmed by 3 bases and J by 8 bases, leaving 13 bases between them. The CDR3 is 13 amino acids. The CDR3 loop reads CASSFAGTAEAFF. CDR3 bases: TGTGCCAGCAGCTTCGCAGGAACAGCCGAAGCTTTCTTT.

J is TRBJ1-1 and V is TRBV30; possible D gene TRBD1, 6 bases. V lost 7 bases and J 11 bases, leaving 14 bases between the germline ends. The CDR3 runs 10 residues. Germline assignment: CDR1 GTSNPN and CDR2 SVGIG (reference sequence). CDR3 DNA sequence: TGTGCCTTTGGCAGGGGACGCGCTTTCTTT. Its translation: CAFGRGRAFF. Drawing the rest from reference TRBV30 and TRBJ1-1, the complete variable domain is SQTIHQWPATLVQPVGSPLSLECTVEGTSNPNLYWYRQAAGRGLQLLFYSVGIGQISSEVPQNLSASRPQDRQFILSSKKLLLSDSGFYLCAFGRGRAFFGQGTRLTVV.

The chain couples TRBV19 to TRBJ1-1, with D maybe TRBD1 (6 bases). The CDR3 length is 14 residues. Germline V CDR1 and CDR2: LNHDA, SQIVND (reference sequence). Trimming left V 7 bases short and J 5 bases short, with 17 bases between. The CDR3 is CASNLQGGGTEAFF. The CDR3 bases are TGTGCCAGTAATTTACAGGGAGGCGGGACTGAAGCTTTCTTT.

This chain links TRBV5-1 with TRBJ1-1; 9 bases map to TRBD1. The CDR3 is 15 residues long. Germline CDR1 and CDR2: SGHRS and YFSETQ. Trimming removed 0 bases from V and 7 bases from J; junction bases left unmatched: 7. The chain's CDR3 is CASSLERTGVDEAFF. CDR3 nucleotide sequence: TGCGCCAGCAGCTTGGAGCGGACAGGGGTTGATGAAGCTTTCTTT. Complete variable domain (other parts from reference TRBV5-1 and TRBJ1-1): KAGVTQTPRYLIKTRGQQVTLSCSPISGHRSVSWYQQTPGQGLQFLFEYFSETQRNKGNFPGRFSGRQFSNSRSEMNVSTLELGDSALYLCASSLERTGVDEAFFGQGTRLTVV.

The genes are TRBV14 and TRBJ1-2; perhaps TRBD1 as D (6 bases). The CDR3 spans 17 residues. V gave up 1 base and J gave up 1 base, with 16 bases separating them. CDR1 SGHDN and CDR2 FVKESK come from the germline V gene. The CDR3 spells CASSQGTGAPINYGYTF. The CDR3 DNA follows: TGTGCCAGCAGCCAAGGGACGGGGGCGCCGATTAACTATGGCTACACCTTC.

This chain connects TRBV5-1 to TRBJ2-5, with 7 positions matching TRBD1. The V gene end was trimmed by 4 bases and the J gene end by 3 bases; junction bases not matched to a gene: 3. CDR1 SGHRS and CDR2 YFSETQ come from the germline V gene. The CDR3 extends over 13 amino acids. In DNA form, the CDR3 reads TGCGCCAGCAGCCCTGGGACAGAAGAGACCCAGTACTTC. Its translation: CASSPGTEETQYF.

The chain employs TRBV6-5 and TRBJ2-7, with D unresolved. Per germline, CDR1 MNHEY and CDR2 SVGAGI. The CDR3 consists of 12 residues. The ends were cut back, 0 bases at V and 6 bases at J, with 6 bases in the middle. This CDR3 reads CASSYSPGEQYV. The CDR3, as DNA: TGTGCCAGCAGTTACTCCCCCGGCGAGCAGTACGTC.

The V gene is TRBV2, the J gene TRBJ1-2, with 9 bases aligning to TRBD1. The V gene end was trimmed by 4 bases and the J gene end by 7 bases; junction bases not matched to a gene: 1. CDR1 is SNHLY, CDR2 FYNNEI, per germline. The CDR3 is 12 amino acids. CDR3 bases: TGTGCCAGCAGTGGGGGACAGGGTGGCTACACCTTC. It codes for CASSGGQGGYTF.

The chain couples TRBV5-5 to TRBJ1-2, with D unclear. The CDR3 length is 12 residues. The germline V gene encodes CDR1 SGHKS and CDR2 YYEKEE (reference sequence). Trimming removed 4 bases from V and 8 bases from J, with 12 bases in between. Written as DNA, the CDR3 is TGTGCCAGCAGCCTGAAAGGGTTAGGCTACACCTTC. Its translation: CASSLKGLGYTF.

The CDR3 region has the DNA TGTGCCAGCAGTATTCGGGAGCGGGAGGAGCAGTACGTC. Amino acids: CASSIREREEQYV. V usage is TRBV2 and J usage is TRBJ2-7; 8 bases fit TRBD2. The V gene's germline CDR1 is SNHLY and CDR2 FYNNEI. The junction had 7 bases not matched to a gene; V was cut back by 5 bases and J by 7 bases. The CDR3 extends over 13 amino acids.

This clone was detected only a few times. The chain recombines TRBV7-9 with TRBJ1-2; perhaps TRBD1 as D (5 bases). From germline, CDR1 is SEHNR and CDR2 FQNEAQ (reference sequence). Trimming shortened V by 2 bases and J by 4 bases, and 8 bases separated the two germline ends. The CDR3 has 13 residues. The CDR3: CASSLRDSYGYTF. The CDR3 DNA reads TGTGCCAGCAGCTTAAGGGACTCCTATGGCTACACCTTC.

CDR3 bases: TGCGCCAGCAGTGATCGTAGACTTTCGGGTGAAAAACTGTTTTTT. Amino acids: CASSDRRLSGEKLFF. This chain joins TRBV10-2 and TRBJ1-4; no reliable D call. The CDR3 spans 15 residues. The ends were cut back, 3 bases at V and 7 bases at J, with 15 bases in the middle. Germline CDR1 WSHSY, CDR2 SAAADI.

The chain's CDR3 is CAARHATVRQPQHF. CDR3 nucleotide sequence: TGTGCCGCTCGTCACGCGACAGTACGACAGCCCCAGCATTTT. V is TRBV6-1 and J is TRBJ1-5; weak D call: TRBD1 (5 bases). Germline CDR1 is MNHNS and CDR2 is SASEGT. Between the trimmed V and J ends, which lost 11 bases and 7 bases, there was a span of 21 bases. This CDR3 is 14 amino acids long.

The genes are TRBV19 and TRBJ2-1; 12 bases align to TRBD2. This CDR3 comprises 16 residues. Germline-derived CDR1 and CDR2 are LNHDA and SQIVND (reference sequence). The junction had 4 bases not matched to a gene; V was cut back by 7 bases and J by 0 bases. This CDR3 is CASKTSGGSSYNEQFF. CDR3 DNA sequence: TGTGCCAGTAAAACTAGCGGGGGGAGCTCCTACAATGAGCAGTTCTTC.

CDR3 in amino acids: CASSTTGGSYEAFF. CDR3 DNA: TGTGCCAGCAGCACGACAGGGGGTTCCTATGAAGCTTTCTTT. The chain employs TRBV9 and TRBJ1-1; TRBD1 aligns across 9 bases. CDR1 SGDLS and CDR2 YYNGEE come from the germline V gene. This CDR3 contains 14 residues. V gave up 4 bases and J gave up 7 bases; unmatched junction bases: 8.

The chain links TRBV19 to TRBJ2-2; a possible D gene is TRBD1 (6 bases). The CDR3 extends over 15 amino acids. V was clipped by 3 bases and J by 1 base, with 9 bases between them. Per the germline V gene, CDR1 is LNHDA and CDR2 is SQIVND (reference sequence). The CDR3 nucleotides read TGTGCCAGTAGTATCGGCAGGGGGAACACCGGGGAGCTGTTTTTT. It specifies CASSIGRGNTGELFF.